What follows are 18 T cell receptor beta chains derived from one specimen sequenced in a study of neurological immune-mediated disorders. TCRdb analysed the 5' RACE reads with MiXCR anew, one entry per CDR3 protein. The sample shows about 21,000 distinct CDR3 sequences, around 14% of them seen only once. Sample: PBMCs. Source of these receptors: a female donor with HTLV-1-associated myelopathy (HAM/TSP).

In this sample, this clonotype turned up many times. The chain carries TRBV6-1 and TRBJ1-1; D is unclear. The CDR3 extends over 14 amino acids. Germline CDR1 reads MNHNS; CDR2 reads SASEGT. Trimming cost V 2 bases and J 3 bases, with 10 bases left between them. The CDR3 region is CASSESPRDTEAFF. The CDR3, as DNA: TGTGCCAGCAGTGAATCCCCCAGAGACACTGAAGCTTTCTTT.

The sample holds many counts of this clonotype. This sequence joins TRBV9 and TRBJ2-1; 13 nucleotides line up with TRBD2. The CDR3 is 19 residues long. CDR1 is SGDLS, CDR2 YYNGEE, per germline. J gave up 5 bases and V 1 base, and 12 bases lay outside the gene matches. The CDR3 DNA reads TGTGCCAGCAGCGTAAGGGGGGGGACTAGCGGGGCCGGCCACAATGAGCAGTTCTTC. This translates into CASSVRGGTSGAGHNEQFF.

This clonotype was found many times. CDR3 in amino acids: CASSLFGTDTYEQYF. The CDR3 region has the DNA TGTGCCAGCAGCTTATTCGGGACGGACACCTACGAGCAGTACTTC. The chain recombines TRBV7-9 with TRBJ2-7; D tentatively reads TRBD1 or TRBD2 (5 bases each). CDR3 length: 15 amino acids. Germline CDR1 is SEHNR and CDR2 is FQNEAQ (reference sequence). V was cut by 2 bases and J by 2 bases, with 13 bases left in between.

This clonotype has at least ten counts. The rearrangement joins TRBV10-3 to TRBJ2-3; no clear D gene. V was shortened by 4 bases and J by 0 bases, with 8 bases between the two germline ends. CDR3 length: 14 amino acids. CDR1 and CDR2 from the germline V gene are ENHRY and SYGVKD. The CDR3 DNA sequence: TGTGCCATCAGTGTAGCTCTGAGCACAGATACGCAGTATTTT. Encoded protein: CAISVALSTDTQYF.

Ten or more counts support this clonotype. The chain employs TRBV7-8 and TRBJ1-5; D unresolved. V was pared by 4 bases and J by 0 bases, with 16 bases between. Germline CDR1 reads SGHVS; CDR2 reads FQNEAQ. CDR3 length: 17 amino acids. CDR3 loop: CASSSLTQDYSNQPQHF. In DNA, the CDR3 is TGTGCCAGCAGCTCCCTCACTCAGGATTATAGCAATCAGCCCCAGCATTTT.

This clonotype was recorded at least ten times. V gene TRBV4-3 combines with J gene TRBJ1-2, with TRBD1 as a possible D gene (6 bases). This CDR3 has 15 amino acids. The V gene's germline CDR1 is LGHNA and CDR2 YSLEER. V was clipped by 4 bases and J by 4 bases, with 16 bases between them. CDR3 bases: TGCGCCAGCAGCCCATCAGGGGCAGACGTCTATGGCTACACCTTC. Translated, it gives CASSPSGADVYGYTF.

This clonotype was found many times. The V call is TRBV6-1, the J call TRBJ1-2; 11 nucleotides align to TRBD1. V was pared by 6 bases and J by 4 bases, with 7 bases of the junction left unmatched. Germline CDR1 is MNHNS and CDR2 is SASEGT. CDR3 length: 15 residues. CDR3 loop: CASRPGQGAFYGYTF. CDR3 in DNA: TGTGCCAGCAGACCAGGACAGGGGGCTTTCTATGGCTACACCTTC.

This clonotype has at least ten counts. This rearrangement joins TRBV5-1 to TRBJ2-1; 10 bases fit TRBD2. The CDR3 has 15 residues. Germline values: CDR1 SGHRS, CDR2 YFSETQ. V lost 1 base and J lost 8; bases outside the gene matches: 6. Here the CDR3 reads CASSLLTSGSDEQFF. CDR3 DNA sequence: TGCGCCAGCAGCTTGCTGACTAGCGGGTCCGATGAGCAGTTCTTC.

By sample fraction, this clonotype is medium-sized. The V gene is TRBV20-1, the J gene TRBJ2-1, with 10 nucleotides matching TRBD2. Germline CDR1 reads DFQATT; CDR2 reads SNEGSKA (reference sequence). Unmatched junction bases numbered 9, after V lost 7 bases and J lost 12 bases. CDR3 size: 12 residues. CDR3 residues: CSGLAGAGGQFF. The CDR3 nucleotides are TGCAGTGGACTAGCGGGCGCTGGGGGGCAGTTCTTC.

In this sample, this clonotype turned up many times. V is TRBV7-6 and J is TRBJ2-7; 12 bases agree with TRBD2. The germline V gene encodes CDR1 SGHVS and CDR2 FNYEAQ. CDR3 length equals 20 residues. The J segment lost 4 bases and the V segment lost 1 base, leaving 17 bases of the junction unmatched. The CDR3 DNA reads TGTGCCAGCAGCTTAGGCCCTCTAGCGGGAGGGCCGATAGGCCTTTACGAGCAGTACTTC. Protein sequence: CASSLGPLAGGPIGLYEQYF. Based on the CDR3 plus reference TRBV7-6 and TRBJ2-7, the full variable domain is GAGVSQSPRYKVTKRGQDVALRCDPISGHVSLYWYRQALGQGPEFLTYFNYEAQQDKSGLPNDRFSAERPEGSISTLTIQRTEQRDSAMYRCASSLGPLAGGPIGLYEQYFGPGTRLTVT.

There are many counts of this clonotype. The final CDR3 position lacks the conserved phenylalanine or tryptophan, pointing to a likely read error. V gene TRBV20-1 combines with J gene TRBJ2-6, with D perhaps being TRBD1 or TRBD2 (6 bases each). Deletions cut 3 bases from V and 4 bases from J, with 16 bases between. Germline-derived CDR1 and CDR2 are DFQATT and SNEGSKA (reference sequence). The CDR3 consists of 16 residues. The CDR3 region is CSASVGGLGGANVLTS. The CDR3 nucleotides read TGCAGTGCTAGTGTGGGGGGCTTAGGAGGGGCCAACGTCCTGACTTCC.

This clonotype came up many times. The V gene is TRBV7-2, the J gene TRBJ1-5, with D maybe TRBD1 (5 bases). The germline V gene encodes CDR1 SGHTA and CDR2 FQGNSA. With 2 bases removed from V and 2 bases from J, the gap between germline ends came to 13 bases. The CDR3 covers 16 residues. Written as DNA, the CDR3 is TGTGCCAGCAGCTTATATGGGGGGACTGGCAATCAGCCCCAGCATTTT. This gives the protein CASSLYGGTGNQPQHF.

This clonotype was seen many times. The chain joins TRBV7-2 to TRBJ2-1, with a tentative D call TRBD2 (5 bases). The CDR3 is 13 amino acids. Trimming removed 2 bases from V and 6 bases from J, with 8 bases in between. Germline V gene data show CDR1 as SGHTA and CDR2 as FQGNSA. CDR3 region: CASSLRTPNEQFF. CDR3 nucleotide sequence: TGTGCCAGCAGCTTAAGGACTCCCAATGAGCAGTTCTTC.

There are many counts of this clonotype. V and J are TRBV5-1 and TRBJ1-2; D gene uncertain. V was trimmed by 4 bases and J by 1 base, leaving 14 bases between them. The CDR3 has 15 residues. Per germline, CDR1 SGHRS and CDR2 YFSETQ. CDR3 amino acids: CASSPRPDGNYGYTF. In DNA form, the CDR3 reads TGCGCCAGCAGCCCCCGCCCTGACGGTAACTATGGCTACACCTTC. The full variable domain, completed using reference TRBV5-1 and TRBJ1-2, is KAGVTQTPRYLIKTRGQQVTLSCSPISGHRSVSWYQQTPGQGLQFLFEYFSETQRNKGNFPGRFSGRQFSNSRSEMNVSTLELGDSALYLCASSPRPDGNYGYTFGSGTRLTVV.

This clonotype was found many times. The chain joins TRBV20-1 to TRBJ2-3; 12 bases are shared with TRBD2. In germline, CDR1 is DFQATT, CDR2 SNEGSKA (reference sequence). V lost 1 base, J lost 8 bases, and 13 bases stayed unmatched. The CDR3 totals 17 residues. CDR3 loop: CSARGALAGGLSVTQYF. CDR3 sequence (DNA): TGCAGTGCTAGAGGGGCTCTAGCGGGGGGGTTATCGGTTACGCAGTATTTT.

This clonotype appeared many times. The rearrangement uses TRBV5-1 and TRBJ1-6; 10 bases match TRBD1. The CDR3 totals 16 residues. J was trimmed by 4 bases and V by 4 bases; bases with no gene match: 5. Germline CDR1 SGHRS, CDR2 YFSETQ. The CDR3 loop reads CASSVGDRGYNSPLHF. CDR3 coding DNA: TGCGCCAGCAGCGTCGGGGACAGGGGTTATAATTCACCCCTCCACTTT. The full variable domain, with the rest looked up from reference TRBV5-1 and TRBJ1-6, is KAGVTQTPRYLIKTRGQQVTLSCSPISGHRSVSWYQQTPGQGLQFLFEYFSETQRNKGNFPGRFSGRQFSNSRSEMNVSTLELGDSALYLCASSVGDRGYNSPLHFGNGTRLTVT.

This clonotype was detected many times. The chain combines TRBV5-1 with TRBJ2-1, with D hard to call. The V end was cut by 1 base, the J end by 6 bases, with 26 bases between. The CDR3 is made up of 19 amino acids. The germline V gene has CDR1 SGHRS and CDR2 YFSETQ. DNA of the CDR3: TGCGCCAGCAGCTTGTCCTACGCTGGTCCCGGGTCCCCGTTCAATGAGCAGTTCTTC. As protein: CASSLSYAGPGSPFNEQFF.

This clonotype was observed at least ten times. This sequence joins TRBV5-1 and TRBJ1-1; D not resolved. V was trimmed by 4 bases and J by 11 bases, leaving 18 bases between them. CDR1 and CDR2 from the germline V gene are SGHRS and YFSETQ. The CDR3 sequence is 13 residues long. CDR3 sequence (DNA): TGCGCCAGCAGCGGAGCGTACGGGGTTGGCGCTTTCTTT. It yields the protein CASSGAYGVGAFF.